The 10 T cell receptor beta chains below come from one sample, sequenced in a study of shared clonotypes between healthy human individuals. CD8 cells classed as naive were CD45RO-negative and positively selected for CCR7, excluding terminally differentiated effector memory CD45RA+ cells. Produced via immunoSEQ multiplex PCR; TCRdb's table is partial and in-frame only. The sample consists of roughly 850,000 clones, about 96% of them appearing once. Sequences were obtained from naive CD8+ T cells sorted from blood. These receptors all stem from a man aged 25-45 years in good health.

To note about this clone: This CDR3 is also generated by other DNA sequences in the sample. The rearrangement joins TRBV11-3 to TRBJ2-7; D is unresolved. Germline CDR1 SGHNT, CDR2 YENEEA. The CDR3 contains 13 residues. Trimming took 4 bases from V and 4 from J, leaving 11 bases between them. Here the CDR3 DNA reads TGTGCCAGCAGCTCACGAGACGGTTACGAGCAGTACTTC. Amino acid sequence: CASSSRDGYEQYF.

The chain's CDR3 is CASSPHLWSGNTGELFF. The CDR3 DNA reads as TGTGCCAGCAGCCCCCATTTGTGGTCAGGCAACACCGGGGAGCTGTTTTTT. This chain uses TRBV16 with TRBJ2-2, with D uncertain. V was shortened by 4 bases and J by 2 bases, with 17 bases between the two germline ends. Germline CDR1 KGHSY, CDR2 FQNENV. This CDR3 comprises 17 residues.

The chain uses TRBV15 and TRBJ1-1; D may be TRBD1 (5 bases). CDR3 length equals 14 residues. V lost 0 bases, J lost 6 bases, and 11 bases lay in between. CDR1 LNHNV and CDR2 YYDKDF come from the germline V gene (reference sequence). CDR3 in amino acids: CATSRDRGAPEAFF. Here the CDR3 DNA reads TGTGCCACCAGCAGAGATCGCGGGGCGCCTGAAGCTTTCTTT.

This chain connects TRBV10-3 to TRBJ1-3; D not certain. This CDR3 has 18 amino acids. V lost 2 bases and J lost 2, with 19 bases in between. Germline CDR1 ENHRY, CDR2 SYGVKD. CDR3 in amino acids: CAISEPPGFPVTGNTIYF. The CDR3 DNA reads as TGTGCCATCAGTGAGCCTCCGGGGTTTCCAGTCACTGGAAACACCATATATTTT.

The rearrangement uses TRBV5-5 and TRBJ2-1; D ambiguous. The CDR3 has 13 amino acids. The germline V and J ends were trimmed by 6 bases and 0 bases, with 7 bases remaining between them. The V gene's germline CDR1 is SGHKS and CDR2 YYEKEE (reference sequence). The DNA for the CDR3 is TGTGCCAGCACCCCCTCCTCCTACAATGAGCAGTTCTTC. It encodes CASTPSSYNEQFF.

The V gene is TRBV7-9, the J gene TRBJ2-1; TRBD2 matches at 13 bases. The CDR3 extends over 16 amino acids. CDR1 and CDR2 (germline): SEHNR, FQNEAQ (reference sequence). The V segment lost 5 bases and the J segment 4 bases; nucleotides outside the gene matches: 5. CDR3 sequence (DNA): TGTGCCAGCAGCCCCGGGACTAGCGGGATGTACAATGAGCAGTTCTTC. Protein: CASSPGTSGMYNEQFF.

The gene calls are TRBV29-1 and TRBJ2-3; the match to TRBD2 covers 9 bases. Germline values: CDR1 SQVTM, CDR2 ANQGSEA. V lost 3 bases and J lost 6; bases outside the gene matches: 10. CDR3 length equals 15 residues. The CDR3 bases are TGCAGCGTTGAGGGGGGTAGCGGGAGTCCGGATACGCAGTATTTT. Amino acid sequence: CSVEGGSGSPDTQYF.

This chain connects TRBV19 to TRBJ2-3; no reliable D call. Trimming cost V 5 bases and J 4 bases, with 13 bases left between them. The CDR3 consists of 14 residues. Germline CDR1 is LNHDA and CDR2 is SQIVND (reference sequence). Here the CDR3 reads CASSPVGSADTQYF. The DNA for the CDR3 is TGTGCCAGTAGTCCTGTCGGGTCTGCAGATACGCAGTATTTT.

The gene calls are TRBV14 and TRBJ2-7; D uncertain. CDR3 length equals 12 residues. V was cut by 4 bases and J by 3 bases, with 7 bases left in between. Germline V lookup: CDR1 SGHDN, CDR2 FVKESK. This CDR3 is CASSPFNYEQYF. The CDR3 region has the DNA TGTGCCAGCAGCCCCTTTAACTACGAGCAGTACTTC.

This rearrangement joins TRBV5-4 to TRBJ2-4; TRBD1 is a possible D gene (6 bases). The CDR3 loop spans 13 amino acids. Germline V gene sequence: CDR1 SGHNT, CDR2 YYREEE (reference sequence). V lost 4 bases and J lost 7, with 12 bases in between. The CDR3 coding sequence is TGTGCCAGCAGCCCTAGACAGGCTAACATTCAGTACTTC. It specifies CASSPRQANIQYF.